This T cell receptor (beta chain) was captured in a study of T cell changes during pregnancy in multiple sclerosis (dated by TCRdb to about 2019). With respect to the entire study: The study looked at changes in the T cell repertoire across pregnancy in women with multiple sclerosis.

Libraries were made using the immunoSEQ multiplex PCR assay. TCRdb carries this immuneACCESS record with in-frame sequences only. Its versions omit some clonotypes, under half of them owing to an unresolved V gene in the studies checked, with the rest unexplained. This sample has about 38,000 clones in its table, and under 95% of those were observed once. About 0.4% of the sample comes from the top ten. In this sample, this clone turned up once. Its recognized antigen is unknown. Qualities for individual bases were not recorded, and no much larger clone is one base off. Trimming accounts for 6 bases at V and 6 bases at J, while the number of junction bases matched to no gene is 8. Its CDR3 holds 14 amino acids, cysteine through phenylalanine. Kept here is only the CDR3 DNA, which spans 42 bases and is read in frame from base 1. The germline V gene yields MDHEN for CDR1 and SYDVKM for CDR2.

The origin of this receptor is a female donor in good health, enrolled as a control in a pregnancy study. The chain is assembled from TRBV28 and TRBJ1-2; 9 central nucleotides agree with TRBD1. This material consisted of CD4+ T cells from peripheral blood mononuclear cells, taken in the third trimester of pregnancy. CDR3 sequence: CASREGQGFDGYTF. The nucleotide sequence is TGTGCCAGCAGGGAGGGACAGGGATTCGATGGCTACACCTTC.